What follows is one T cell receptor (beta chain) and its context. Its antigen is as yet unknown. Deletions cut 8 bases from V and 8 bases from J, with 10 bases between. The CDR3 sequence is 11 residues long. Germline CDR1 and CDR2: MDHEN and SYDVKM. The authors reverse transcribed all of the isolated RNA, so sequencing captured expressed TCRB transcripts. The table came from immunoSEQ multiplex PCR; TCRdb's copy has only in-frame clones and leaves some out. The table has 230,000 or so clones, roughly 17% seen once. This record comes from a study of beta chain features in type 1 diabetes. The study's findings and limits: TCRB CDR3s were moderately but significantly shorter in Type 1 diabetes patients in all four CD4+ subsets. Individuals with type 1 diabetes displayed fewer insertions and more deletions at VDJ junctions.

By way of CD45RO/CCR7/CD25/CD127/CD95/CD27, the CD4+ regulatory, stem cell-like memory, central memory and naive cells were sorted. V gene TRBV28 combines with J gene TRBJ2-1; D gene ambiguous. The clonotype was recovered from a man younger than 45 with type 1 diabetes. Source material: naive CD4+ T cells from blood. CDR3 in amino acids: CASGRYHEQFF. In DNA, the CDR3 is TGTGCCAGCGGGCGATACCATGAGCAGTTCTTC.